The 3 T cell receptor beta chains below come from one sample, sequenced in a study of CD8 T cells in ankylosing spondylitis. Study outcomes and limitations: Blood of patients with ankylosing spondylitis appeared to be characterized by a TCR beta motif of several highly homologous variants.

No antigen is known for these receptors. TCRdb recomputed calls from the 5' RACE reads with MiXCR, one row per CDR3 protein. The table shows 670,000 or so distinct CDR3 sequences, with roughly 19% occurring only once. The sequencing sample was made of blood, either unsorted or a sorted T cell fraction (not recorded which). The receptors here all came from a male donor with ankylosing spondylitis.

The table lists this clonotype with a few counts. V usage is TRBV4-3 and J usage is TRBJ1-1; TRBD1 matches at 9 bases. Germline CDR1 is LGHNA and CDR2 is YSLEER. The CDR3 sequence is 17 residues long. With 2 bases clipped from V and 5 bases from J, the junction kept 12 bases outside the gene matches. The chain's CDR3 is CASSQIQGAVGNTEAFF. The CDR3 DNA is TGCGCCAGCAGCCAAATACAGGGGGCGGTGGGGAATACTGAAGCTTTCTTT.

This clonotype was seen a few times. V gene TRBV15 combines with J gene TRBJ2-7, with D perhaps matching TRBD2 (6 bases). V lost 1 base and J 0 bases, leaving 13 bases between the germline ends. This CDR3 comprises 16 residues. Germline loops: CDR1 LNHNV, CDR2 YYDKDF (reference sequence). CDR3 residues: CATSRGIGGSSYEQYF. In nucleotides, the CDR3 is TGTGCCACCAGCAGAGGAATCGGGGGAAGCTCCTACGAGCAGTACTTC. Complete variable domain (other parts from reference TRBV15 and TRBJ2-7): DAMVIQNPRYQVTQFGKPVTLSCSQTLNHNVMYWYQQKSSQAPKLLFHYYDKDFNNEADTPDNFQSRRPNTSFCFLDIRSPGLGDTAMYLCATSRGIGGSSYEQYFGPGTRLTVT.

The V call is TRBV20-1, the J call TRBJ2-1, with TRBD1 identical over 8 bases. Germline V lookup: CDR1 DFQATT, CDR2 SNEGSKA (reference sequence). V shed 6 bases and J 9 bases; nucleotides not matched to a gene: 7. The CDR3 extends over 12 amino acids. CDR3 residues: CSADSGGIEQFF. The CDR3 DNA reads TGCAGTGCGGACTCAGGGGGCATTGAGCAGTTCTTC.